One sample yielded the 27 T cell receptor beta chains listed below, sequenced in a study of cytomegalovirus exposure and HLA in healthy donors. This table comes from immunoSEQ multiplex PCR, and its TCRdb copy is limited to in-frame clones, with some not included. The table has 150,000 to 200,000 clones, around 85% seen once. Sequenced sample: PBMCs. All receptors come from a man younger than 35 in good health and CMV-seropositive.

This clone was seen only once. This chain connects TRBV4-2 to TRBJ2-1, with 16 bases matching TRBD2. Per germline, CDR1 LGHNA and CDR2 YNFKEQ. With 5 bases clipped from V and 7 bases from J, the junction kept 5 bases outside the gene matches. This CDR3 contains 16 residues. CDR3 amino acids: CASSLGLAGGPNEQFF. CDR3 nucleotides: TGTGCCAGCAGCTTGGGACTAGCGGGGGGGCCAAATGAGCAGTTCTTC.

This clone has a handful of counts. The CDR3 DNA is TGTGCCAGCTCACCGAACAGGGGTCCCTCTGGAAACACCATATATTTT. Translating gives CASSPNRGPSGNTIYF. The V gene is TRBV18, the J gene TRBJ1-3, with 7 bases fitting TRBD1. This CDR3 comprises 16 residues. Germline assignment: CDR1 KGHSH and CDR2 LQKENI. V trimming: 3 bases; J trimming: 0 bases; junction bases outside the gene matches: 5.

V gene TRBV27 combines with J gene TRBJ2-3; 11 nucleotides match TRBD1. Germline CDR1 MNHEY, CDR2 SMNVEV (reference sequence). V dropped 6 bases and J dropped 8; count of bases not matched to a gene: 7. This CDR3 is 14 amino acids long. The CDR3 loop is CASSGTGGWGTQYF. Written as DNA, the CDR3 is TGTGCCAGCAGCGGGACAGGGGGGTGGGGTACGCAGTATTTT.

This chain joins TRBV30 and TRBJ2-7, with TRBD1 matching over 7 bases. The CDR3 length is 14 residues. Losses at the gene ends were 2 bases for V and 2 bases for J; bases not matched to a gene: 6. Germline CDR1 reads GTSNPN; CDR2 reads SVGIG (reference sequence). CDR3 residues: CAWSKTGKPYEQYF. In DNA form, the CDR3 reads TGTGCCTGGAGTAAGACAGGGAAACCCTACGAGCAGTACTTC.

The CDR3 protein is CASSSGLAVNTGELFF. The CDR3, as DNA: TGTGCCAGCAGCTCGGGACTAGCGGTGAACACCGGGGAGCTGTTTTTT. This chain uses TRBV7-7 with TRBJ2-2; 11 bases are a match to TRBD2. This CDR3 region has 16 residues. Per the germline V gene, CDR1 is SSHAT and CDR2 is FNYEAQ (reference sequence). J was trimmed by 1 base and V by 4 bases; bases with no gene match: 2. Full variable domain (outside the CDR3, taken from reference TRBV7-7 and TRBJ2-2): GAGVSQSPRYKVTKRGQDVTLRCDPISSHATLYWYQQALGQGPEFLTYFNYEAQPDKSGLPSDRFSAERPEGSISTLTIQRTEQRDSAMYRCASSSGLAVNTGELFFGEGSRLTVL.

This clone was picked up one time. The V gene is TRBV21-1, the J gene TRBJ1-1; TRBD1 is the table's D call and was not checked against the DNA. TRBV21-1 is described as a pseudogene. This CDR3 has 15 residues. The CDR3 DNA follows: TGTGCCAGCAGCAAAGTAGACCCAGGGAACACTGAAGCTTTCTTT. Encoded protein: CASSKVDPGNTEAFF.

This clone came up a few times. The CDR3 here is CASSLGWQGNQPQHF. CDR3 DNA: TGTGCCAGCAGTTTAGGTTGGCAGGGTAATCAGCCCCAGCATTTT. The rearrangement links TRBV28 to TRBJ1-5, with D possibly being TRBD1 (5 bases). The CDR3 length is 15 residues. Trimming stripped 2 bases from V and 4 bases from J, with 12 bases between. CDR1 is MDHEN and CDR2 is SYDVKM in the germline V gene.

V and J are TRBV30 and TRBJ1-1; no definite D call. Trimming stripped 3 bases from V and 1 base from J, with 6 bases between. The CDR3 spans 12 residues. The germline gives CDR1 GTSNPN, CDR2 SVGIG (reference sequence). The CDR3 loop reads CAWRFGNTEAFF. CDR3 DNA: TGTGCCTGGAGGTTCGGGAACACTGAAGCTTTCTTT.

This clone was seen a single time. The CDR3 is CASSLGQGTYSSYEQYF. The CDR3 region has the DNA TGTGCCAGCAGCTTGGGACAGGGGACTTACAGCTCCTACGAGCAGTACTTC. J is TRBJ2-7 and V is TRBV11-3; TRBD1 agrees at 10 bases. There are 17 residues in the CDR3. Germline V gene data show CDR1 as SGHNT and CDR2 as YENEEA. J gave up 0 bases and V 3 bases, and 8 bases lay outside the gene matches.

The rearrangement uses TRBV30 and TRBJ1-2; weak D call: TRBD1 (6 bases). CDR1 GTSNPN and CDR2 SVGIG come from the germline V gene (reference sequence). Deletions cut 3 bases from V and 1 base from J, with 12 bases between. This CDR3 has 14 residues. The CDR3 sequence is CAWRGAGDNYGYTF. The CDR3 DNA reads TGTGCCTGGAGGGGGGCAGGGGATAACTATGGCTACACCTTC.

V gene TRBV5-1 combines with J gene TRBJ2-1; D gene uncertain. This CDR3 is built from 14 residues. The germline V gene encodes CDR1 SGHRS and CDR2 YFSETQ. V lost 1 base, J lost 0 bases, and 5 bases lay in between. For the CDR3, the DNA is TGCGCCAGCAGCTTGTACAGCTCCTACAATGAGCAGTTCTTC. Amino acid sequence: CASSLYSSYNEQFF.

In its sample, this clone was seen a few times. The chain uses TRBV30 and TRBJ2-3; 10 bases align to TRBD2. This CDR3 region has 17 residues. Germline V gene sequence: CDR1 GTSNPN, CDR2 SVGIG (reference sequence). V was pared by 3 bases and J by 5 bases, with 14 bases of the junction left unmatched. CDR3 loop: CAWSRSSSAGGIDTQYF. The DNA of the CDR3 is TGTGCCTGGAGCCGGTCCTCTTCAGCGGGGGGGATAGATACGCAGTATTTT.

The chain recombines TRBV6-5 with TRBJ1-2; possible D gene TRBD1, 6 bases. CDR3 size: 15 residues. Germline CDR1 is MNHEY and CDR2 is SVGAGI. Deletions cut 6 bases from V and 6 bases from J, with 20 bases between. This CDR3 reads CASRSGAGGYHGYTF. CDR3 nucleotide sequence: TGTGCCAGCAGGTCAGGCGCGGGGGGCTACCATGGCTACACCTTC.

The CDR3 region is CSVVTRFYEQYF. CDR3 bases: TGCAGCGTAGTTACTAGGTTCTACGAGCAGTACTTC. V usage is TRBV29-1 and J usage is TRBJ2-7, with D possibly TRBD2 on 5 matching bases. V shed 6 bases and J shed 3 bases, with 12 bases lying between them. Per germline, CDR1 SQVTM and CDR2 ANQGSEA. The CDR3 spans 12 residues.

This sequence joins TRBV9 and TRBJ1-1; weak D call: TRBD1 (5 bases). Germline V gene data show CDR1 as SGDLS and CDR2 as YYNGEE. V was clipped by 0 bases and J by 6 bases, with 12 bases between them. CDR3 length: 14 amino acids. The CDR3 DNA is TGTGCCAGCAGCGTAGGGTCGGGGGGACCTGAAGCTTTCTTT. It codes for CASSVGSGGPEAFF.

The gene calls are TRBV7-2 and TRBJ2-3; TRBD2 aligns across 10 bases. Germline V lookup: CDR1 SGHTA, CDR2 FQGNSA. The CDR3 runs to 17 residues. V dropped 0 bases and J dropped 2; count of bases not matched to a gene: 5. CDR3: CASSLARAGGYTDTQYF. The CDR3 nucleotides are TGTGCCAGCAGCTTAGCGCGAGCGGGGGGGTACACAGATACGCAGTATTTT.

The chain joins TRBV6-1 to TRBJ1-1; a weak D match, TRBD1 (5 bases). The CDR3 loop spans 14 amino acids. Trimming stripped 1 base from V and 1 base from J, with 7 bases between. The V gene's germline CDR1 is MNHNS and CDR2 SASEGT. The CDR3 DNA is TGTGCCAGCAGTGAAGGGGGGGGGAACACTGAAGCTTTCTTT. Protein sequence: CASSEGGGNTEAFF.

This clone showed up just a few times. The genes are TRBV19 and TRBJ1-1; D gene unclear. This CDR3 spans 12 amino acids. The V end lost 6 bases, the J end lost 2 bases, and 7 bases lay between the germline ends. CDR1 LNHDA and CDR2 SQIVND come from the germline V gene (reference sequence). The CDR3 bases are TGTGCCAGTAGCCGCTACAACACTGAAGCTTTCTTT. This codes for CASSRYNTEAFF.

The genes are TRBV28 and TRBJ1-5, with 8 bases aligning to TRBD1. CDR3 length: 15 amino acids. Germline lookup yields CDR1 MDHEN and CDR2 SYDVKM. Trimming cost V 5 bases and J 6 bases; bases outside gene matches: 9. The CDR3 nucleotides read TGTGCCAGCAGTCCTCCGGACAGGGTTGGTCAGCCCCAGCATTTT. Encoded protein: CASSPPDRVGQPQHF.

CDR3 nucleotides: TGTGCCAGCTCACGGACAGGGTCTAGGGGCAATCAGCCCCAGCATTTT. Amino acids: CASSRTGSRGNQPQHF. The rearrangement uses TRBV18 and TRBJ1-5; TRBD1 agrees at 8 bases. CDR3 length: 16 residues. With V trimmed by 4 bases and J by 2 bases, 7 bases remained unmatched. Looked up from germline, CDR1 is KGHSH and CDR2 is LQKENI.

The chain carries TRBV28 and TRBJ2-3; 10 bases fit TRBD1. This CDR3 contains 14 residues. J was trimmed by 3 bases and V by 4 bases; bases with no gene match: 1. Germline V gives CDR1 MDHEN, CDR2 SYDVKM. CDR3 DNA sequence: TGTGCCAGCAGTTCGGGACAGGGGACAGATACGCAGTATTTT. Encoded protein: CASSSGQGTDTQYF.

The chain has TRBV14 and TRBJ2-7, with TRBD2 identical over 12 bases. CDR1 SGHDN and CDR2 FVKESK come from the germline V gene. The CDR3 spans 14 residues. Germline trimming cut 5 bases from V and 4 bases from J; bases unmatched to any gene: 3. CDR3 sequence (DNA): TGTGCCAGCAGCAGACTAGCGGGAGCGTACGAGCAGTACTTC. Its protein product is CASSRLAGAYEQYF.

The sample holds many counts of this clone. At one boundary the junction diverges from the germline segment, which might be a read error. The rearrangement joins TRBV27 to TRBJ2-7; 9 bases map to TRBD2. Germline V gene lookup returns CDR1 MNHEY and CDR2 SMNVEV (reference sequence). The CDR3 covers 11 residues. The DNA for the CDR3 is TGCGTAGCGGGAGCTTTAGGGGAGCAGTACTTC. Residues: CVAGALGEQYF.

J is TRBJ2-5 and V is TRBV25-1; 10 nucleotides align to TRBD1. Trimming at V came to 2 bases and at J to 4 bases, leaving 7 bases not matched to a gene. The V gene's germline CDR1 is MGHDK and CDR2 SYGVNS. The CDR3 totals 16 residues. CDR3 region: CASSEAGTGAGETQYF. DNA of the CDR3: TGTGCCAGCAGTGAAGCCGGGACAGGGGCCGGAGAGACCCAGTACTTC. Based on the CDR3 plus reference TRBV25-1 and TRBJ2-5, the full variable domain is EADIYQTPRYLVIGTGKKITLECSQTMGHDKMYWYQQDPGMELHLIHYSYGVNSTEKGDLSSESTVSRIRTEHFPLTLESARPSHTSQYLCASSEAGTGAGETQYFGPGTRLLVL.

CDR3 in amino acids: CASSNPRDSTDTQYF. The CDR3 coding sequence is TGTGCCAGCAGTAACCCCCGGGACTCCACAGATACGCAGTATTTT. The chain joins TRBV27 to TRBJ2-3, with D possibly being TRBD2 (6 bases). From germline, CDR1 is MNHEY and CDR2 SMNVEV (reference sequence). Trimming pared 5 bases from V and 2 bases from J, leaving 14 bases between. The CDR3 extends over 15 amino acids.

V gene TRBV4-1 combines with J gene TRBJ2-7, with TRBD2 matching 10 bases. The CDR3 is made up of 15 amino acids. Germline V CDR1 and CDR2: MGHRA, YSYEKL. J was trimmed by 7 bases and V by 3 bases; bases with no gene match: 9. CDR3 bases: TGCGCCAGCAGCCACCGAGCGGGAGGGCCTGAAGAGCAGTACTTC. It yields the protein CASSHRAGGPEEQYF.

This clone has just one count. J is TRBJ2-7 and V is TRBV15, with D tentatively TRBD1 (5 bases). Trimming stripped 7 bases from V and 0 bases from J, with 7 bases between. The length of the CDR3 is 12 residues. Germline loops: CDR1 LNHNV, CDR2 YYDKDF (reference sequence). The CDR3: CATKGNSYEQYF. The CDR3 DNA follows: TGTGCCACCAAGGGGAACTCCTACGAGCAGTACTTC.